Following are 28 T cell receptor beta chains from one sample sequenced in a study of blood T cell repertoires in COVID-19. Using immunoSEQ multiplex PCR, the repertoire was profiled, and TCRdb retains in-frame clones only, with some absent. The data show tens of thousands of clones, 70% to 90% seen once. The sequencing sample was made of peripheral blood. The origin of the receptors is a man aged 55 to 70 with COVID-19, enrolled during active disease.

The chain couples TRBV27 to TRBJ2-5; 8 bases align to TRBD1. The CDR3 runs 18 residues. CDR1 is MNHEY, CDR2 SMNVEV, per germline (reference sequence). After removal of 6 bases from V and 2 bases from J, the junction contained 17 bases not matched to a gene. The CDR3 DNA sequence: TGTGCCAGCAGCATGGATGGGCCCGACAGGGGAGGACAAGAGACCCAGTACTTC. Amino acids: CASSMDGPDRGGQETQYF.

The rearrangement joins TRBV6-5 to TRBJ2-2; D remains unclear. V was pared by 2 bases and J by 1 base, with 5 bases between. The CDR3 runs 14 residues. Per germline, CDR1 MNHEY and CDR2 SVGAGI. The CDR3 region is CASSYGGNTGELFF. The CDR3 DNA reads TGTGCCAGCAGTTACGGCGGGAACACCGGGGAGCTGTTTTTT.

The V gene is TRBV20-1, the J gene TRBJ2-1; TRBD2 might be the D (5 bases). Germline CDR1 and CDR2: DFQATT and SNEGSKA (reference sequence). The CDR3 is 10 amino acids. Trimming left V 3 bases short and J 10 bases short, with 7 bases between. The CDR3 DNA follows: TGCAGTGCTAGCCAGCGGGAGCAGTTCTTC. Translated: CSASQREQFF.

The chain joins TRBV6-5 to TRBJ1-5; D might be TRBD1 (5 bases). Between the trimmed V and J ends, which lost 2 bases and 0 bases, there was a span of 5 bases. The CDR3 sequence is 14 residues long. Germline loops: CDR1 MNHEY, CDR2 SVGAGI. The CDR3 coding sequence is TGTGCCAGCAGTTACGACAGTAGCAATCAGCCCCAGCATTTT. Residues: CASSYDSSNQPQHF.

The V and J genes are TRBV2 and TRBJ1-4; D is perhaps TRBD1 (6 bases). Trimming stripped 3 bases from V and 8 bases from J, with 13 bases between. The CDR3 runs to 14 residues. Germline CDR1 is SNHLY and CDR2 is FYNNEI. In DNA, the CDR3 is TGTGCCAGCAGTGAGGACAGCTACTCCGAAAAACTGTTTTTT. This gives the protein CASSEDSYSEKLFF.

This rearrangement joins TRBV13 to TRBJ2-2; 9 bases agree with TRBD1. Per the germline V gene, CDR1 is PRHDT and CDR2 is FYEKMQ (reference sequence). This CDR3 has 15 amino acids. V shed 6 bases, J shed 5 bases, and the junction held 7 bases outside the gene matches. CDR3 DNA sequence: TGTGCCAGCAGTCAACAGGGGGCAGGGACCGGGGAGCTGTTTTTT. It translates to CASSQQGAGTGELFF.

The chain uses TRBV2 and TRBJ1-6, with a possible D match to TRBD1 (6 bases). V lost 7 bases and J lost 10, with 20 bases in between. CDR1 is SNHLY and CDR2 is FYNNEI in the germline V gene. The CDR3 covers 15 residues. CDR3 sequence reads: CASTKEGGLGSPLHF. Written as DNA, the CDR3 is TGTGCCAGCACCAAAGAAGGGGGACTAGGGTCACCCCTCCACTTT.

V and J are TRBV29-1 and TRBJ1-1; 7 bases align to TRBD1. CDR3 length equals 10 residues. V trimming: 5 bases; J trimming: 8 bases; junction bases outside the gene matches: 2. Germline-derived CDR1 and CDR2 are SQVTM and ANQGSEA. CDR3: CSVLTGEAFF. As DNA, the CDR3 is TGCAGCGTTCTGACAGGGGAAGCTTTCTTT.

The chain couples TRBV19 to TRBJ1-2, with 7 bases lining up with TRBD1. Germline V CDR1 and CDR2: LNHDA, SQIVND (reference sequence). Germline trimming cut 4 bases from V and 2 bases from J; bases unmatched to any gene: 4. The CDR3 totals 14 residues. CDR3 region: CASSTTGDNYGYTF. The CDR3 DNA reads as TGTGCCAGTAGTACCACAGGGGACAACTATGGCTACACCTTC.

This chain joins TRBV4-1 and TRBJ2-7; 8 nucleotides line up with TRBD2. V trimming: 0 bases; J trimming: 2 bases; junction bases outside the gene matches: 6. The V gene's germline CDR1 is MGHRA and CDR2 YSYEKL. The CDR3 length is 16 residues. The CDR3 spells CASSQESNSGTYEQYF. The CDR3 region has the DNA TGCGCCAGCAGCCAAGAAAGCAATAGCGGGACCTACGAGCAGTACTTC.

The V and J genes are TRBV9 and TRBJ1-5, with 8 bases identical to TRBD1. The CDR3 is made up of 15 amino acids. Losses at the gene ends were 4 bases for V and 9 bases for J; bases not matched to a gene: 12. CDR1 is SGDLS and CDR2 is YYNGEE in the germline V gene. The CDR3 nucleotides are TGTGCCAGCAGCTTACGCGGACAGGGAGGGTCGCCCCAGCATTTT. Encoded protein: CASSLRGQGGSPQHF.

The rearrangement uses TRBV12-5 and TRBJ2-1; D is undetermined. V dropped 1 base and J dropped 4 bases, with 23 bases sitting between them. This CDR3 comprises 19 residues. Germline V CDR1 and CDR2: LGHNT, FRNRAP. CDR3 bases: TGTGCTAGTGGTTTGGAAAAAACCCCGAACCCGACTGAATACAATGAGCAGTTCTTC. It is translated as CASGLEKTPNPTEYNEQFF.

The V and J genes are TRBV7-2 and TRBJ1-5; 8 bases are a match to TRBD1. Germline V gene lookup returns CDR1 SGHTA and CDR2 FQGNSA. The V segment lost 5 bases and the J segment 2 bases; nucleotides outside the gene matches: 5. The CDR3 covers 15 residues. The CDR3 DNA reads TGTGCCAGCAGCCAGGACAGGGTCGGCAATCAGCCCCAGCATTTT. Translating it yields CASSQDRVGNQPQHF.

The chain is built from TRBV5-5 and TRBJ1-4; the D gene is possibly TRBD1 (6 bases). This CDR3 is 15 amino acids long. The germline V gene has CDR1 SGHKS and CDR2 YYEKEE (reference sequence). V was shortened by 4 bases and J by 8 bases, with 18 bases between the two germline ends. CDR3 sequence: CASSGGPREGEKLFF. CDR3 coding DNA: TGTGCCAGCAGCGGGGGGCCGAGGGAGGGGGAAAAACTGTTTTTT.

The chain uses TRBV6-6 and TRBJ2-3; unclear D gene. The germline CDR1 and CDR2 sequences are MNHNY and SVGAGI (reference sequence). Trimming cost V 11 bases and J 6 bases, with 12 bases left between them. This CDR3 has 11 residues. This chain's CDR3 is CAARYADTQYF. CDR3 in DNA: TGTGCCGCGCGTTATGCGGATACGCAGTATTTT.

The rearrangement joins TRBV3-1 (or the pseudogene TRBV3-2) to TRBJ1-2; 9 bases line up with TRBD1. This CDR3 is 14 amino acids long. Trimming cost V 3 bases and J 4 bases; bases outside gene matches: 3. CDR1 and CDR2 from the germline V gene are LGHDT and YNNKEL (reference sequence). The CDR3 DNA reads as TGTGCCAGCAGCCAGCGGGACAGGGCCTATGGCTACACCTTC. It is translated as CASSQRDRAYGYTF.

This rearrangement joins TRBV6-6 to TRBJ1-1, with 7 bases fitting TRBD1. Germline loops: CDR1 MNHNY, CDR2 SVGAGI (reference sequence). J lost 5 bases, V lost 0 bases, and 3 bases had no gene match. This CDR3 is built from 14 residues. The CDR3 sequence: CASSYSEQGTEAFF. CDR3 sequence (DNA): TGTGCCAGCAGTTACTCTGAACAGGGGACTGAAGCTTTCTTT.

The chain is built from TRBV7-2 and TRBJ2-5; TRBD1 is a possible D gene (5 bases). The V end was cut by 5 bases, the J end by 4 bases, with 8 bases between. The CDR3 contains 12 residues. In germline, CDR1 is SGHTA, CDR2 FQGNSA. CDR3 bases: TGTGCCAGCAGCGGGGCAGGAGAGACCCAGTACTTC. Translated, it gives CASSGAGETQYF. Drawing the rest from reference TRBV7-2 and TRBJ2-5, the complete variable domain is GAGVSQSPSNKVTEKGKDVELRCDPISGHTALYWYRQSLGQGLEFLIYFQGNSAPDKSGLPSDRFSAERTGGSVSTLTIQRTQQEDSAVYLCASSGAGETQYFGPGTRLLVL.

CDR3 in amino acids: CASSPHGRNEKLFF. The CDR3 DNA follows: TGTGCCAGCAGCCCTCACGGGAGAAATGAAAAACTGTTTTTT. The chain has TRBV3-1 (or the pseudogene TRBV3-2) and TRBJ1-4; D unclear. The CDR3 consists of 14 residues. The germline gives CDR1 LGHDT, CDR2 YNNKEL (reference sequence). Between the trimmed V and J ends, which lost 4 bases and 5 bases, there was a span of 11 bases.

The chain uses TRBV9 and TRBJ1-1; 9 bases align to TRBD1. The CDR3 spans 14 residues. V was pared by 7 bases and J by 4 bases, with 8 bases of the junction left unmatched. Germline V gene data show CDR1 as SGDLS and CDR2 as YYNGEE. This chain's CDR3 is CASDTGGRGTEAFF. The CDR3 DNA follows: TGTGCCAGCGACACAGGGGGCCGAGGCACTGAAGCTTTCTTT.

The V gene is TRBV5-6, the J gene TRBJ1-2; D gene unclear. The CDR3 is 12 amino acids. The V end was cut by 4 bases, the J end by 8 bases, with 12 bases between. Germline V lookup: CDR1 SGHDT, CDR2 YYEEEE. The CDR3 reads CASSEAIVGYTF. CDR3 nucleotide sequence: TGTGCCAGCAGCGAGGCGATTGTGGGCTACACCTTC.

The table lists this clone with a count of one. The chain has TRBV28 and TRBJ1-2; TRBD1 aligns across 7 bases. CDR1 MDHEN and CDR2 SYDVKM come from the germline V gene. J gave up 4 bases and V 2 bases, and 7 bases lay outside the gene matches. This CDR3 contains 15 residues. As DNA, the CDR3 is TGTGCCAGCAGTTTAGAACAGGGGCTTCCCTATGGCTACACCTTC. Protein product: CASSLEQGLPYGYTF.

In DNA form, the CDR3 reads TGTGCCAGTAGTATAGTAATTGCCGAGTATAGCAATCAGCCCCAGCATTTT. It is translated as CASSIVIAEYSNQPQHF. The chain couples TRBV19 to TRBJ1-5; no clear D. Germline V gene lookup returns CDR1 LNHDA and CDR2 SQIVND (reference sequence). There are 17 residues in the CDR3. Trimming removed 1 base from V and 0 bases from J, with 13 bases in between. Full variable domain (remainder filled in from reference TRBV19 and TRBJ1-5): DGGITQSPKYLFRKEGQNVTLSCEQNLNHDAMYWYRQDPGQGLRLIYYSQIVNDFQKGDIAEGYSVSREKKESFPLTVTSAQKNPTAFYLCASSIVIAEYSNQPQHFGDGTRLSIL.

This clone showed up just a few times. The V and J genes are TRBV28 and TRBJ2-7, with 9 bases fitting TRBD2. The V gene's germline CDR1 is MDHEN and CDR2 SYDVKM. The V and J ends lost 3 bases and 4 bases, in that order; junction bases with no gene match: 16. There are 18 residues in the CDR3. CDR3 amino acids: CASSFPAIAGDLKYEQYF. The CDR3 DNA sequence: TGTGCCAGCAGTTTCCCAGCAATAGCGGGAGATCTAAAGTACGAGCAGTACTTC.

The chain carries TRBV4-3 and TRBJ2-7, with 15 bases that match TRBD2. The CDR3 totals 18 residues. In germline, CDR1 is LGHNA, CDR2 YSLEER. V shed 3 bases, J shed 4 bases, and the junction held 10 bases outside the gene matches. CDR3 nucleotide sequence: TGCGCCAGCAGCCAGGAGGGAATCGGACTAGCGGGAGGGTACGAGCAGTACTTC. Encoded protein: CASSQEGIGLAGGYEQYF.

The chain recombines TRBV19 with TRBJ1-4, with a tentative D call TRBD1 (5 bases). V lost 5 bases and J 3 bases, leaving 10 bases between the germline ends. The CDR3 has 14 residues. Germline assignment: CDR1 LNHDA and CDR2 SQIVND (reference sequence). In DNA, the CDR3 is TGTGCCAGTAGTCCGACAGAGTCTAATGAAAAACTGTTTTTT. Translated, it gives CASSPTESNEKLFF.

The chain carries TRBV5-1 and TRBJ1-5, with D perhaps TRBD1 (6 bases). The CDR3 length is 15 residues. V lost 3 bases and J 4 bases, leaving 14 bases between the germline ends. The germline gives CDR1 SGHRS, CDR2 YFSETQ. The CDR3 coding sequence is TGCGCCAGCAGCTCCGGGGCAGGGGAGAATCAGCCCCAGCATTTT. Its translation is CASSSGAGENQPQHF.

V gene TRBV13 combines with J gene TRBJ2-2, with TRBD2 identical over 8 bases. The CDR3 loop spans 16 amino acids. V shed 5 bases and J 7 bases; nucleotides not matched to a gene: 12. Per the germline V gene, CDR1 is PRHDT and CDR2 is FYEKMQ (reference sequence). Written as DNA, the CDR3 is TGTGCCAGCAGCCCCCGGTCAGCGGGAGTTAACGGGGAGCTGTTTTTT. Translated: CASSPRSAGVNGELFF.